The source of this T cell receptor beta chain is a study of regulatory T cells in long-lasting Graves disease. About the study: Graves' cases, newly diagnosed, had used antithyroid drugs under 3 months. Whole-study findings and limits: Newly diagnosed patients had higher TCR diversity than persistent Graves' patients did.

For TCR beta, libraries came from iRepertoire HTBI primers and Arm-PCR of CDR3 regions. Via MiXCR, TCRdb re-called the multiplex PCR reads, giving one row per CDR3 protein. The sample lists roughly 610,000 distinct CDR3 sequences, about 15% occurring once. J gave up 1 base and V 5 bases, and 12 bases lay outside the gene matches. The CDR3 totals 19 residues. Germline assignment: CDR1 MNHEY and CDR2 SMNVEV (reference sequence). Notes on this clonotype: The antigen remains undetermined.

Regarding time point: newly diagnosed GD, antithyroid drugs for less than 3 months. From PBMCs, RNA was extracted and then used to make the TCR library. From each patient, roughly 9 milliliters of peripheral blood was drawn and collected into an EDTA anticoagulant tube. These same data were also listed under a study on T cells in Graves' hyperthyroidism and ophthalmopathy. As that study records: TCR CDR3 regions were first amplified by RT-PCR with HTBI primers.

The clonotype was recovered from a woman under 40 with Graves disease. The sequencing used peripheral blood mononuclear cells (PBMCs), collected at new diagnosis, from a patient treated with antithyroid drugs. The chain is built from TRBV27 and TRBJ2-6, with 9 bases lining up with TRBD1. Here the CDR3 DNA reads TGTGCCAGCAGTGGGGACAGGGAAAATACTCTGTCTGGGGCCAACGTCCTGACTTTC. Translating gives CASSGDRENTLSGANVLTF.